The entry below describes one TCR beta chain. V shed 3 bases, J shed 5 bases, and the junction held 6 bases outside the gene matches. In germline, CDR1 is KGHSH, CDR2 LQKENI. This CDR3 is built from 15 residues. This entry is derived from a study of blood T cell repertoires in COVID-19. TCRdb's copy holds only in-frame clones and misses some; the assay was immunoSEQ multiplex PCR. This sample carries 250,000 to 350,000 clones, approximately 90% of them seen once, and the ten largest clones take roughly 1.1%. The specimen was PBMCs or T cells enriched from blood (not recorded which). The rearrangement uses TRBV18 and TRBJ1-4; 7 nucleotides align to TRBD1. The sequence came from a woman aged 30 to 39 who had recovered from COVID-19. The CDR3 DNA is TGTGCCAGCTCACCTTTAGGGACAGCGAATGAAAAACTGTTTTTT. This encodes CASSPLGTANEKLFF.